This T cell receptor (beta chain) was sequenced in a study of T cell changes during pregnancy in multiple sclerosis. The V gene's germline CDR1 is WNHNN and CDR2 SYGVQD (reference sequence). The CDR3 runs 14 residues. V trimming: 6 bases; J trimming: 1 base; junction bases outside the gene matches: 4. Assay: immunoSEQ multiplex PCR; the TCRdb copy retains only in-frame clones and omits some. The table records under 85,000 clones, just over 90% of them present only once. The TCR sequence derives from a female donor with multiple sclerosis, enrolled in a pregnancy study. The source was CD4+ T cells from peripheral blood mononuclear cells, collected in the second trimester of pregnancy. The chain links TRBV10-1 to TRBJ2-3, with 7 bases that match TRBD1. CDR3 coding DNA: TGCGCCAGCAGACGAGGGGGCGGCACAGATACGCAGTATTTT. This translates into CASRRGGGTDTQYF.